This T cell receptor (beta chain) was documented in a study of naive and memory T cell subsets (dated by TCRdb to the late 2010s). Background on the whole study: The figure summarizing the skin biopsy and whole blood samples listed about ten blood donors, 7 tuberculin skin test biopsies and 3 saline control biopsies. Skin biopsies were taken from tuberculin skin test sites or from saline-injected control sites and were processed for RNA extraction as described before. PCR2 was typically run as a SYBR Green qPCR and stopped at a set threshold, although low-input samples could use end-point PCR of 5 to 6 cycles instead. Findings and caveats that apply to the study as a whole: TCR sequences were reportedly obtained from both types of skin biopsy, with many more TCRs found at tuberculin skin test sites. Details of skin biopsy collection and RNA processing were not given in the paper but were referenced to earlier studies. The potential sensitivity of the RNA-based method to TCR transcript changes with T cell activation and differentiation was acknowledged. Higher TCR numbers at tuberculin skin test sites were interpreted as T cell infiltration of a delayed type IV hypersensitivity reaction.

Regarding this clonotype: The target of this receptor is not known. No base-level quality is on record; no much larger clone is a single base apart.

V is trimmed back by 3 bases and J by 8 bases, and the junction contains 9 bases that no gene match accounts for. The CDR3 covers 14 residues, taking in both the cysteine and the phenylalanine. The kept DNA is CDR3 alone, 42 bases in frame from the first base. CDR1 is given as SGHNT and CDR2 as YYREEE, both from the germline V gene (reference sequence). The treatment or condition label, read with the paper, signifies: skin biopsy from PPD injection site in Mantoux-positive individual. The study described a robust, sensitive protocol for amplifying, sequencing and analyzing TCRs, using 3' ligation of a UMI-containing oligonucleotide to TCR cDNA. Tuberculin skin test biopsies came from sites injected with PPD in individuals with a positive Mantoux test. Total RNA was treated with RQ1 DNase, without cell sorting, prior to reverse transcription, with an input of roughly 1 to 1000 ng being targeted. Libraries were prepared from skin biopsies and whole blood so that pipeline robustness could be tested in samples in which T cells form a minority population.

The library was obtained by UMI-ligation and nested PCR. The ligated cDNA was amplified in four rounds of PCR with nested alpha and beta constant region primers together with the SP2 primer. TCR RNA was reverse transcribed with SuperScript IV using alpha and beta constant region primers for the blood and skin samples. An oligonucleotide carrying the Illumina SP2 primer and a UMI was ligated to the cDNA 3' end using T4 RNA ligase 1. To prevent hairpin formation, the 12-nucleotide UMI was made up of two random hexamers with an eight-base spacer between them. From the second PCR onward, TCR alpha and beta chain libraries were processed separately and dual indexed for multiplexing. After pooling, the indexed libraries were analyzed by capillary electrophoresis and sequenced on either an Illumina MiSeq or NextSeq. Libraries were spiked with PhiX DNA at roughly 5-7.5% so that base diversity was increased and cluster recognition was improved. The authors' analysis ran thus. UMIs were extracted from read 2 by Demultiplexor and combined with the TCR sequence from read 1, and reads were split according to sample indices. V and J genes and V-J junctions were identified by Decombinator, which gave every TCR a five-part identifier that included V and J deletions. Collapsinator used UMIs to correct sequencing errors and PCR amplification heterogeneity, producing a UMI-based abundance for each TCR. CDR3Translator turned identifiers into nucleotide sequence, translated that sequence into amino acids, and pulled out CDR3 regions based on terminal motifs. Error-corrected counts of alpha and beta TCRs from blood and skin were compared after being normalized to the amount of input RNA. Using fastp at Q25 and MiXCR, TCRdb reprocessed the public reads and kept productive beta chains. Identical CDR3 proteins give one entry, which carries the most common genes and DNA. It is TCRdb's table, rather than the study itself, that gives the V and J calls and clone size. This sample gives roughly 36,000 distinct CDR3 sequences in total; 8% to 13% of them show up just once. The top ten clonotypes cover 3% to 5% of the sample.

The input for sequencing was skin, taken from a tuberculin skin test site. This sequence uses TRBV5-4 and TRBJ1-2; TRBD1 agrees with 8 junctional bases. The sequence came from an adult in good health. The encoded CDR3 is CASSSTDRGRGYTF. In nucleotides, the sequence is TGTGCCAGCAGCTCGACCGACAGGGGTCGAGGCTACACCTTC.